These 3 T cell receptor beta chains were all obtained from the same sample, sequenced in a study of T-cell memory formation after mild COVID-19. A single record per CDR3 protein comes from TCRdb applying MiXCR to the 5' RACE reads. The data contain 100,000 to 150,000 distinct CDR3 sequences, approximately 5.9% of them seen just once; the ten biggest clones take up approximately 2.3%. Sequenced sample: PBMCs or a T cell subset sorted from them (not recorded which). The receptors originated from an adult woman who had mild COVID-19 (a few samples of this study predate the infection). Cell type and time point are not known.

The table lists this clonotype with a few counts. This chain connects TRBV12-3 or TRBV12-4 to TRBJ2-7, with 9 bases that match TRBD1. The V gene end was trimmed by 5 bases and the J gene end by 6 bases; junction bases not matched to a gene: 14. This CDR3 spans 16 amino acids. CDR3 DNA sequence: TGTGCCAGCAGTCCAAACCTCGGGACAGGGAGTTTCGAGCAGTACTTC. Protein: CASSPNLGTGSFEQYF.

In its sample, this clonotype was seen many times. CDR3 DNA: TGTGCCAGCAGCCCCGTGGGCTATGGCTACACCTTC. Translation: CASSPVGYGYTF. V is TRBV7-9 and J is TRBJ1-2; unclear D gene. Looked up from germline, CDR1 is SEHNR and CDR2 is FQNEAQ (reference sequence). The CDR3 totals 12 residues. V was pared by 5 bases and J by 4 bases, with 8 bases between.

The table lists this clonotype with many counts. This chain joins TRBV7-8 and TRBJ2-3, with 7 nucleotides matching TRBD1. V lost 4 bases, J lost 4 bases, and 8 bases stayed unmatched. This CDR3 has 15 amino acids. CDR1 is SGHVS, CDR2 FQNEAQ, per germline. The CDR3 nucleotides read TGTGCCAGCAGCTCGCGCGACAGGGCTGCAGATACGCAGTATTTT. It is translated as CASSSRDRAADTQYF.